This TCR beta chain was observed in a study of sequential checkpoint blockade in melanoma. Study details: Patients were randomized 1:1 to nivolumab-then-ipilimumab or ipilimumab-then-nivolumab first-line.

The CDR3 covers 13 residues. Germline V lookup: CDR1 SGDLS, CDR2 YYNGEE. V lost 4 bases and J lost 4, with 11 bases in between. The data were produced by immunoSEQ multiplex PCR, yet TCRdb's version contains in-frame clones alone and is incomplete. The sample includes some 5,700 clones, approximately 48% of them seen just once. Documented treatment: randomized to nivolumab then ipilimumab (arm A) or the reverse (arm B). Patients had received no earlier DNA-damaging chemotherapy. PBMC sorting kept live CD3+CD8+ cells without CD19 or CD56. The sample was CD8+ T cells sorted from blood (inferred from file names), taken from a patient given nivolumab and ipilimumab in sequence. The gene calls are TRBV9 and TRBJ1-2, with D hard to call. This sequence was found in a human patient with melanoma. Some clones in this sample may be carry-over from other donors' samples. This CDR3 is CASSRPGGYGYTF. The CDR3 nucleotides are TGTGCCAGCAGCCGACCGGGAGGCTATGGCTACACCTTC.